The next 24 T cell receptor beta chains were all read from a single sample in a study of blood T cells in healthy people across ages. It was with a sample-barcoded 5' primer and a J-beta primer mix that a second PCR of about 6 to 12 cycles was run. Via MiXCR, TCRdb re-called the 5' RACE reads, giving one row per CDR3 protein. The table has about 1.5 million distinct CDR3 sequences, about 43% seen once; the top ten hold 7% to 9.5%. The material sequenced was blood. The source of these receptors is a woman aged 18-29 years in good health.

The sample holds a few counts of this clonotype. The V call is TRBV4-1, the J call TRBJ2-1; possibly TRBD1 or TRBD2 for D (5 bases each). Germline V gene sequence: CDR1 MGHRA, CDR2 YSYEKL. V was shortened by 3 bases and J by 10 bases, with 19 bases between the two germline ends. The CDR3 length is 15 residues. The DNA of the CDR3 is TGCGCCAGCAGCCACTTCCCTGCCGAGGGGAGAGAGCAGTTCTTC. Encoded protein: CASSHFPAEGREQFF.

The chain is built from TRBV11-2 and TRBJ2-1, with D unclear. The J call is in doubt because the DNA end fits TRBJ2-7 better. This CDR3 is built from 15 residues. Germline V gene lookup returns CDR1 SGHAT and CDR2 FQNNGV. The CDR3 coding sequence is TGTGCCAGCAGCTCCGGATCCCCCTCCTACAATGAGCAGTACTTC. This gives the protein CASSSGSPSYNEQYF.

The J gene is TRBJ2-5, the V gene TRBV20-1; TRBD1 matches 7 bases. The length of the CDR3 is 15 residues. V trimming: 3 bases; J trimming: 11 bases; junction bases outside the gene matches: 18. CDR1 and CDR2 from the germline V gene are DFQATT and SNEGSKA (reference sequence). The CDR3 bases are TGCAGTGCTAGTAGGGGGCGAGATCCCCAAAATGAGCAGTACTTC. Translated: CSASRGRDPQNEQYF.

This clonotype has only a few counts. This chain joins TRBV20-1 and TRBJ2-3; 9 bases agree with TRBD2. Germline lookup yields CDR1 DFQATT and CDR2 SNEGSKA (reference sequence). V was pared by 3 bases and J by 3 bases, with 4 bases of the junction left unmatched. CDR3 size: 14 residues. The CDR3: CSASERGETDTQYF. The CDR3 DNA reads as TGCAGTGCTAGCGAGCGGGGGGAAACAGATACGCAGTATTTT.

The sample holds a few counts of this clonotype. The chain recombines TRBV29-1 with TRBJ1-1; 8 positions match TRBD1. With 8 bases clipped from V and 7 bases from J, the junction kept 18 bases outside the gene matches. The CDR3 runs 15 residues. Germline assignment: CDR1 SQVTM and CDR2 ANQGSEA. The CDR3 protein is CSITGARGRGNEAFF. CDR3 nucleotides: TGCAGCATCACAGGTGCCAGGGGGCGGGGGAATGAAGCTTTCTTT. Filled out from reference TRBV29-1 and TRBJ1-1, the complete variable domain reads SAVISQKPSRDICQRGTSLTIQCQVDSQVTMMFWYRQQPGQSLTLIATANQGSEATYESGFVIDKFPISRPNLTFSTLTVSNMSPEDSSIYLCSITGARGRGNEAFFGQGTRLTVV.

Remarks on this clonotype: One base away lies a much larger clone, so this may be a sequencing read error. The chain joins TRBV3-1 to TRBJ2-7; D uncertain. V lost 0 bases, J lost 7 bases, and 13 bases lay in between. Germline CDR1 is LGHDT and CDR2 is YNNKEL (reference sequence). The CDR3 covers 14 residues. CDR3 in DNA: TGTGCCAGCAGCCAAGAGGGGAACGAGGATGAGCAGTACTTC. As protein: CASSQEGNEDEQYF.

This clonotype has just a few counts. The chain is built from TRBV20-1 and TRBJ2-7; the D gene is possibly TRBD2 (6 bases). CDR3 length: 13 amino acids. V was cut by 1 base and J by 5 bases, with 12 bases left in between. Looked up from germline, CDR1 is DFQATT and CDR2 is SNEGSKA (reference sequence). The DNA for the CDR3 is TGCAGTGCTAGAGGCGGGGTTACCCACGAGCAGTACTTC. It yields the protein CSARGGVTHEQYF.

This clonotype has a handful of counts. The chain joins TRBV3-1 to TRBJ2-7; a weak D match, TRBD2 (6 bases). Germline V gene sequence: CDR1 LGHDT, CDR2 YNNKEL (reference sequence). Trimming cost V 3 bases and J 0 bases, with 9 bases left between them. The CDR3 extends over 14 amino acids. Here the CDR3 DNA reads TGTGCCAGCAGCCACGCGGGGTCCTCCTACGAGCAGTACTTC. It is translated as CASSHAGSSYEQYF.

The rearrangement links TRBV27 to TRBJ2-1; TRBD2 aligns across 12 bases. The J call could be wrong; TRBJ2-7 is a better fit for the DNA end. The CDR3 totals 16 residues. Germline CDR1 MNHEY, CDR2 SMNVEV (reference sequence). In nucleotides, the CDR3 is TGTGCCAGCGGGCGGACTAGCGGGGCCTTCTACAATGAGCAGTACTTC. Encoded protein: CASGRTSGAFYNEQYF.

A word on this clonotype: The junction shows a germline mismatch at one end, possibly a read error. The chain has TRBV27 and TRBJ2-1, with D tentatively TRBD2 (6 bases). The V gene's germline CDR1 is MNHEY and CDR2 SMNVEV (reference sequence). There are 15 residues in the CDR3. CDR3 nucleotide sequence: TGTGCCAGCAGGGGACTGGGACCCCGCTACAATAAGCAGTTCTTC. Protein product: CASRGLGPRYNKQFF.

Remarks on this clonotype: Possible read error: a much larger clone is one base away. The chain links TRBV29-1 to TRBJ2-1; D not resolved. This CDR3 has 13 residues. The germline V gene has CDR1 SQVTM and CDR2 ANQGSEA. V dropped 7 bases and J dropped 9 bases, with 19 bases sitting between them. The CDR3 DNA sequence: TGCAGCGACCGGCTGGGCGCGACGATTGAGCAGTTCTTC. Translating it yields CSDRLGATIEQFF.

A few counts support this clonotype. This chain uses TRBV5-1 with TRBJ2-7, with unresolved D. CDR1 SGHRS and CDR2 YFSETQ come from the germline V gene. The V end was cut by 0 bases, the J end by 2 bases, with 18 bases between. There are 17 residues in the CDR3. The DNA of the CDR3 is TGCGCCAGCAGCTTGGCCGATCCCGGAGCAGGCCCCTACGAGCAGTACTTC. Translated, it gives CASSLADPGAGPYEQYF.

This clonotype was recorded many times. This chain uses TRBV10-2 with TRBJ2-7; D gene uncertain. CDR1 WSHSY and CDR2 SAAADI come from the germline V gene. The CDR3 length is 11 residues. Trimming pared 8 bases from V and 3 bases from J, leaving 8 bases between. The CDR3 DNA reads TGCGCCAGCGGTAACAGCTACGAGCAGTACTTC. This codes for CASGNSYEQYF.

This clonotype has just a few counts. V gene TRBV2 combines with J gene TRBJ1-5; 9 nucleotides line up with TRBD1. This CDR3 has 15 amino acids. Trimming removed 3 bases from V and 2 bases from J; junction bases left unmatched: 2. Germline CDR1 SNHLY, CDR2 FYNNEI. CDR3 bases: TGTGCCAGCAGTGATAGGACAGGGGGCAATCAGCCCCAGCATTTT. It specifies CASSDRTGGNQPQHF. Looking up the rest from reference TRBV2 and TRBJ1-5 gives the full variable domain: EPEVTQTPSHQVTQMGQEVILRCVPISNHLYFYWYRQILGQKVEFLVSFYNNEISEKSEIFDDQFSVERPDGSNFTLKIRSTKLEDSAMYFCASSDRTGGNQPQHFGDGTRLSIL.

J is TRBJ2-6 and V is TRBV4-1; D remains ambiguous. The CDR3 loop spans 15 amino acids. V lost 3 bases and J 2 bases, leaving 8 bases between the germline ends. Germline V gene sequence: CDR1 MGHRA, CDR2 YSYEKL. CDR3 region: CASSQERAGANVLTF. CDR3 sequence (DNA): TGCGCCAGCAGCCAGGAAAGGGCTGGGGCCAACGTCCTGACTTTC.

The rearrangement uses TRBV6-1 and TRBJ1-4, with 9 bases aligning to TRBD1. The V and J ends lost 4 bases and 7 bases, in that order; junction bases with no gene match: 7. The CDR3 runs 15 residues. Germline V gene data show CDR1 as MNHNS and CDR2 as SASEGT. This chain's CDR3 is CASSGTGGIGEKLFF. The DNA of the CDR3 is TGTGCCAGCAGTGGAACAGGGGGCATAGGTGAAAAACTGTTTTTT.

The chain has TRBV20-1 and TRBJ2-7, with TRBD2 identical over 12 bases. The CDR3 has 13 amino acids. Germline V gives CDR1 DFQATT, CDR2 SNEGSKA (reference sequence). Written as DNA, the CDR3 is TGCAGCGTTAGACTAGCGGGAGACTACGAGCAGTACTTC. Protein sequence: CSVRLAGDYEQYF.

V gene TRBV7-9 combines with J gene TRBJ1-2; TRBD1 agrees at 9 bases. This CDR3 has 18 amino acids. After removal of 3 bases from V and 5 bases from J, the junction contained 16 bases not matched to a gene. Germline V gene lookup returns CDR1 SEHNR and CDR2 FQNEAQ (reference sequence). The CDR3 reads CASSFASPGTGTGYGYTF. The CDR3 DNA is TGTGCCAGCAGCTTCGCCTCGCCCGGGACAGGGACGGGGTATGGCTACACCTTC. Using reference TRBV7-9 and TRBJ1-2 for the parts outside the CDR3, the full variable domain is DTGVSQNPRHKITKRGQNVTFRCDPISEHNRLYWYRQTLGQGPEFLTYFQNEAQLEKSRLLSDRFSAERPKGSFSTLEIQRTEQGDSAMYLCASSFASPGTGTGYGYTFGSGTRLTVV.

The rearrangement uses TRBV11-2 and TRBJ1-2; 7 bases map to TRBD1. The CDR3 runs 14 residues. Trimming took 5 bases from V and 8 from J; bases not matched to a gene: 11. From germline, CDR1 is SGHAT and CDR2 FQNNGV. CDR3 loop: CASSLQPGQSGYTF. As DNA, the CDR3 is TGTGCCAGCAGCCTCCAACCGGGACAGTCGGGCTACACCTTC.

This clonotype was detected a few times. This chain joins TRBV6-5 and TRBJ1-4, with D tentatively TRBD1 (5 bases). Trimming cost V 6 bases and J 8 bases, with 13 bases left between them. The CDR3 is 13 amino acids. CDR1 and CDR2 (germline): MNHEY, SVGAGI. The CDR3 DNA follows: TGTGCCAGCAGGACCGGGACTGCGGAAAAACTGTTTTTT. It codes for CASRTGTAEKLFF.

V usage is TRBV29-1 and J usage is TRBJ2-2; D is unclear. Germline values: CDR1 SQVTM, CDR2 ANQGSEA. The V end was cut by 3 bases, the J end by 1 base, with 9 bases between. The CDR3 has 14 residues. The CDR3 sequence is CSVEFSGNTGELFF. The CDR3 bases are TGCAGCGTTGAGTTTAGTGGGAACACCGGGGAGCTGTTTTTT.

This clonotype was counted a few times. The chain combines TRBV9 with TRBJ2-7, with 7 bases lining up with TRBD2. The length of the CDR3 is 14 residues. Trimming at V came to 1 base and at J to 1 base, leaving 2 bases not matched to a gene. Looked up from germline, CDR1 is SGDLS and CDR2 is YYNGEE. The CDR3 here is CASSVLAESYEQYF. The CDR3 region has the DNA TGTGCCAGCAGCGTACTAGCGGAATCCTACGAGCAGTACTTC.

The genes are TRBV24-1 and TRBJ2-1, with D perhaps matching TRBD1 or TRBD2 (6 bases each). Per the germline V gene, CDR1 is KGHDR and CDR2 is SFDVKD. V was clipped by 8 bases and J by 7 bases, with 14 bases between them. CDR3 size: 13 residues. CDR3 region: CATKEKGGNEQFF. DNA for the CDR3: TGTGCCACCAAGGAGAAAGGGGGGAATGAGCAGTTCTTC.

The chain uses TRBV24-1 and TRBJ2-1; 7 bases agree with TRBD2. CDR3 length equals 16 residues. The trim removed 7 bases at V and 0 bases at J, leaving 8 bases unmatched. In germline, CDR1 is KGHDR, CDR2 SFDVKD. The CDR3 DNA follows: TGTGCCACCAGGGCGCTAGCGGCGAGCTCCTACAATGAGCAGTTCTTC. Translated: CATRALAASSYNEQFF.